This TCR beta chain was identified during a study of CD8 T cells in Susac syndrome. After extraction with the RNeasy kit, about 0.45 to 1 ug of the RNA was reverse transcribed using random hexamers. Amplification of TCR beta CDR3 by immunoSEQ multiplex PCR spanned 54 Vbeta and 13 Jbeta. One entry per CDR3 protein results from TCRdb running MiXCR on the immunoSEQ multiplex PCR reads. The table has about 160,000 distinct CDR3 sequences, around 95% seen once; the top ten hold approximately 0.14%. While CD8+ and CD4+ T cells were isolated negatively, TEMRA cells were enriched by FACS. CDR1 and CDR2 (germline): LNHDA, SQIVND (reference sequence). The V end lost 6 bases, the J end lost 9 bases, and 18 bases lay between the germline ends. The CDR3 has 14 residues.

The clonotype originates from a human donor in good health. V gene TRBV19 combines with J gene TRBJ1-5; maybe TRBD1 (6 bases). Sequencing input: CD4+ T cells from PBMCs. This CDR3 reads CASRPNVGGPPQHF. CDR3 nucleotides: TGTGCCAGTAGACCTAATGTAGGGGGACCGCCCCAGCATTTT.